One sample yielded the 9 T cell receptor beta chains listed below, sequenced in a study of response to subunit inactivated influenza vaccine. TCRdb analysed the RT-PCR reads with MiXCR anew, one entry per CDR3 protein. The data show 590,000 or so distinct CDR3 sequences, 11% to 15% seen once. The material was PBMCs from blood, obtained around 14 days before vaccination. The receptors here all came from a man aged 50 to 59 who received an inactivated influenza vaccine.

J is TRBJ2-7 and V is TRBV20-1; D possibly uses TRBD1 or TRBD2 (5 bases each). Germline V gene sequence: CDR1 DFQATT, CDR2 SNEGSKA (reference sequence). Trimming took 5 bases from V and 4 from J, leaving 21 bases between them. The CDR3 is 15 residues long. In DNA, the CDR3 is TGCAGTGCTTCCAGCTGGGACGGTCGTGGGTACGAGCAGTACTTC. Translated, it gives CSASSWDGRGYEQYF.

This clonotype was seen more than once but under ten times. One end of the junction varies from germline; a read error may be responsible. The gene calls are TRBV3-1 and TRBJ2-7; possible D gene TRBD2, 5 bases. The germline V gene encodes CDR1 LGHDT and CDR2 YNNKEL (reference sequence). This CDR3 has 12 amino acids. CDR3 loop: CASSQAVNEQYF. Written as DNA, the CDR3 is TGTGCCAGCAGTCAAGCGGTCAACGAGCAGTACTTC.

The chain joins TRBV24-1 to TRBJ2-1; a possible D gene is TRBD2 (6 bases). The CDR3 consists of 18 residues. Trimming removed 3 bases at V and 5 bases at J, with 22 bases between. In germline, CDR1 is KGHDR, CDR2 SFDVKD. CDR3 bases: TGTGCCACCAGTGATGCTGTTGGGTTGGGGGGAGGCCACAATGAGCAGTTCTTC. Encoded protein: CATSDAVGLGGGHNEQFF.

The rearrangement uses TRBV5-1 and TRBJ1-6, with 8 bases fitting TRBD1. Germline CDR1 and CDR2: SGHRS and YFSETQ. The CDR3 consists of 13 residues. Trimming at V came to 6 bases and at J to 5 bases, leaving 1 base not matched to a gene. The CDR3 reads CASMGQDNSPLHF. In nucleotides, the CDR3 is TGCGCCAGCATGGGACAGGATAATTCACCCCTCCACTTT.

This chain uses TRBV20-1 with TRBJ2-3; no clear D gene. Germline V gives CDR1 DFQATT, CDR2 SNEGSKA (reference sequence). CDR3 length: 13 amino acids. Between the trimmed V and J ends, which lost 0 bases and 3 bases, there was a span of 7 bases. Here the CDR3 DNA reads TGCAGTGCTAGAGATCAAGAAACAGATACGCAGTATTTT. It encodes CSARDQETDTQYF.

This clonotype was counted between two and nine times. CDR3 sequence: CASSLISGTYNQPQHF. CDR3 DNA sequence: TGTGCCAGCAGTTTGATCTCAGGGACCTACAATCAGCCCCAGCATTTT. V usage is TRBV28 and J usage is TRBJ1-5, with D tentatively TRBD1 (5 bases). CDR1 MDHEN and CDR2 SYDVKM come from the germline V gene. The CDR3 sequence is 16 residues long. V was pared by 3 bases and J by 3 bases, with 15 bases between.

The chain has TRBV7-2 and TRBJ2-7; 8 nucleotides line up with TRBD1. Germline lookup yields CDR1 SGHTA and CDR2 FQGNSA. The CDR3 sequence is 14 residues long. V dropped 5 bases and J dropped 4; count of bases not matched to a gene: 7. CDR3 nucleotide sequence: TGTGCCAGCAGCCCCAGCTGGACAGGGTACGAGCAGTACTTC. Translation gives CASSPSWTGYEQYF.

The chain couples TRBV5-1 to TRBJ2-7; D is unclear. Deletions cut 0 bases from V and 0 bases from J, with 10 bases between. The CDR3 runs to 15 residues. The germline gives CDR1 SGHRS, CDR2 YFSETQ. CDR3 DNA: TGCGCCAGCAGCTTGGGGCAGTTAAGCTCCTACGAGCAGTACTTC. Translated, it gives CASSLGQLSSYEQYF.

The chain joins TRBV5-6 to TRBJ2-2; D perhaps matches TRBD2 (6 bases). Trimming removed 4 bases at V and 5 bases at J, with 12 bases between. This CDR3 has 14 residues. The germline V gene has CDR1 SGHDT and CDR2 YYEEEE. Written as DNA, the CDR3 is TGTGCCAGCAGCGTCCGGGACTTAACCGGGGAGCTGTTTTTT. The encoded protein is CASSVRDLTGELFF.